Listed below are T cell receptor beta chains from one sample, sequenced in a study of T cell responses to AZD1222 COVID-19 vaccine. Sequenced by immunoSEQ multiplex PCR; TCRdb stores in-frame clones only, minus some. The sample consists of approximately 150,000 clones, about 90% of them appearing once. Here the sequenced sample was peripheral blood, taken on day 0 of MenACWY control vaccination. Receptor source: an adult in good health. The CDR3 runs from the conserved cysteine through the conserved F or W. A D gene is named only where the DNA matches it firmly. Size values are once, few and many counts, or a class for expanded clones, and some rows have none.

J gene: TRBJ1-2
V gene: TRBV5-1
clone size: few
D gene: -
CDR3 protein: CASSLGLDANYGYTF
CDR3 DNA: TGCGCCAGCAGCTTGGGATTGGACGCCAACTATGGCTACACCTTC

J gene: TRBJ2-5
V gene: TRBV5-4
clone size: -
D gene: TRBD2
CDR3 protein: CASSSELLASQETQYF
CDR3 DNA: TGTGCCAGCAGCTCAGAACTACTAGCGTCCCAAGAGACCCAGTACTTC

J gene: TRBJ2-7
V gene: TRBV3-1/TRBV3-2
clone size: -
D gene: -
CDR3 protein: CASSQPGRPYPGEQYF
CDR3 DNA: TGTGCCAGCAGCCAGCCGGGGCGGCCATACCCGGGGGAGCAGTACTTC

J gene: TRBJ1-6
V gene: TRBV27
clone size: -
D gene: -
CDR3 protein: CASSNLAVGNSPLHF
CDR3 DNA: TGTGCCAGCAGTAATTTAGCGGTCGGTAATTCACCCCTCCACTTT

J gene: TRBJ1-2
V gene: TRBV3-1/TRBV3-2
clone size: -
D gene: -
CDR3 protein: CASSPLWGGSGGYTF
CDR3 DNA: TGTGCCAGCAGCCCACTCTGGGGGGGCTCGGGTGGCTACACCTTC

J gene: TRBJ2-3
V gene: TRBV4-1
clone size: once
D gene: -
CDR3 protein: CASSQDVGGPSTDTQYF
CDR3 DNA: TGCGCCAGCAGCCAAGATGTTGGGGGCCCTAGCACAGATACGCAGTATTTT

J gene: TRBJ2-7
V gene: TRBV5-5
clone size: -
D gene: TRBD2
CDR3 protein: CASSLDLLVRRGAYEQYF
CDR3 DNA: TGTGCCAGCAGCTTGGACCTTTTGGTGCGCCGGGGGGCCTACGAGCAGTACTTC

J gene: TRBJ2-5
V gene: TRBV7-2
clone size: -
D gene: TRBD2
CDR3 protein: CASSLVVRGSGVGKTQYF
CDR3 DNA: TGTGCCAGCAGCTTAGTTGTTCGAGGTAGCGGGGTGGGGAAGACCCAGTACTTC

J gene: TRBJ1-1
V gene: TRBV12-3/TRBV12-4
clone size: -
D gene: TRBD1
CDR3 protein: CASRGQGKGAFF
CDR3 DNA: TGTGCCAGCAGGGGACAGGGAAAAGGAGCTTTCTTT

J gene: TRBJ1-1
V gene: TRBV19
clone size: -
D gene: -
CDR3 protein: CASSNPSGGGFTEAFF
CDR3 DNA: TGTGCCAGTAGTAACCCCTCGGGAGGGGGTTTCACTGAAGCTTTCTTT

J gene: TRBJ1-5
V gene: TRBV28
clone size: -
D gene: -
CDR3 protein: CASSLTPIHQPQHF
CDR3 DNA: TGTGCCAGCAGTTTAACCCCAATCCACCAGCCCCAGCATTTT

J gene: TRBJ2-1
V gene: TRBV7-8
clone size: few
D gene: -
CDR3 protein: CASSPSGLMGQFF
CDR3 DNA: TGTGCCAGCAGCCCCAGCGGCCTAATGGGGCAGTTCTTC

J gene: TRBJ1-4
V gene: TRBV19
clone size: -
D gene: TRBD1
CDR3 protein: CASTSRTGTNEKLFF
CDR3 DNA: TGTGCCAGTACCTCCCGGACAGGGACTAATGAAAAACTGTTTTTT

J gene: TRBJ2-1
V gene: TRBV5-4
clone size: once
D gene: -
CDR3 protein: CASSEGGGFYNEQFF
CDR3 DNA: TGTGCCAGCAGCGAAGGCGGTGGATTTTACAATGAGCAGTTCTTC

J gene: TRBJ2-2
V gene: TRBV7-9
clone size: -
D gene: -
CDR3 protein: CASSLALTRTGELFF
CDR3 DNA: TGTGCCAGCAGCTTAGCCCTTACACGGACCGGGGAGCTGTTTTTT

J gene: TRBJ1-4
V gene: TRBV9
clone size: -
D gene: -
CDR3 protein: CASSGPGAANEKLFF
CDR3 DNA: TGTGCCAGCAGCGGACCAGGGGCAGCTAATGAAAAACTGTTTTTT

J gene: TRBJ1-1
V gene: TRBV7-8
clone size: -
D gene: -
CDR3 protein: CASSLDRNTEAFF
CDR3 DNA: TGTGCCAGCAGCTTAGACAGGAACACTGAAGCTTTCTTT

J gene: TRBJ2-3
V gene: TRBV24-1
clone size: few
D gene: TRBD2
CDR3 protein: CAIGGRTSGTDTQYF
CDR3 DNA: TGTGCCATCGGTGGAAGGACTAGCGGCACAGATACGCAGTATTTT

J gene: TRBJ1-6
V gene: TRBV19
clone size: -
D gene: TRBD1
CDR3 protein: CASSGDRGAAPLHF
CDR3 DNA: TGTGCCAGTAGTGGGGACAGGGGAGCGGCACCCCTCCACTTT

J gene: TRBJ1-6
V gene: TRBV7-9
clone size: -
D gene: -
CDR3 protein: CASTEGRSPLHF
CDR3 DNA: TGTGCCAGCACGGAGGGTAGGTCACCCCTCCACTTT

J gene: TRBJ2-5
V gene: TRBV5-1
clone size: -
D gene: -
CDR3 protein: CASSLERGLGETQYF
CDR3 DNA: TGCGCCAGCAGCTTGGAACGGGGTTTAGGAGAGACCCAGTACTTC

J gene: TRBJ2-1
V gene: TRBV5-1
clone size: -
D gene: -
CDR3 protein: CASVGGGFYNEQFF
CDR3 DNA: TGCGCCAGCGTCGGGGGAGGATTCTACAATGAGCAGTTCTTC

J gene: TRBJ1-5
V gene: TRBV6-5
clone size: -
D gene: -
CDR3 protein: CASSYGRNQPQHF
CDR3 DNA: TGTGCCAGCAGTTACGGCCGCAATCAGCCCCAGCATTTT

J gene: TRBJ1-6
V gene: TRBV25-1
clone size: -
D gene: -
CDR3 protein: CASRDNSPLHF
CDR3 DNA: TGTGCCAGCAGAGATAATTCACCCCTCCACTTT

J gene: TRBJ1-5
V gene: TRBV6-2/TRBV6-3
clone size: -
D gene: -
CDR3 protein: CASSYLFDEDQPQHF
CDR3 DNA: TGTGCCAGCAGTTACTTATTTGACGAAGATCAGCCCCAGCATTTT